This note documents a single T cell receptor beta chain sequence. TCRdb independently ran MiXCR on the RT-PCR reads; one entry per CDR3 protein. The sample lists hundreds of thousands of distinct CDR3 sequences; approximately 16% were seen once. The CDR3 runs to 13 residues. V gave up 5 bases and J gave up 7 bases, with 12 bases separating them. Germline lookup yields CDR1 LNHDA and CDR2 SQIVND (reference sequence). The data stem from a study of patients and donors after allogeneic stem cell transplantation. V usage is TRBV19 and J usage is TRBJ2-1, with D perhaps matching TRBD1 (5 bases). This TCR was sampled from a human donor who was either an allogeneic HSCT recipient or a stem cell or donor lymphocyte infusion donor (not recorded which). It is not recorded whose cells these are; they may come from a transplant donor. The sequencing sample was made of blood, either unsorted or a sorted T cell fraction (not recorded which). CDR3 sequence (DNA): TGTGCCAGTAGTCCACCCAAGGGGAATGAGCAGTTCTTC. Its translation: CASSPPKGNEQFF.